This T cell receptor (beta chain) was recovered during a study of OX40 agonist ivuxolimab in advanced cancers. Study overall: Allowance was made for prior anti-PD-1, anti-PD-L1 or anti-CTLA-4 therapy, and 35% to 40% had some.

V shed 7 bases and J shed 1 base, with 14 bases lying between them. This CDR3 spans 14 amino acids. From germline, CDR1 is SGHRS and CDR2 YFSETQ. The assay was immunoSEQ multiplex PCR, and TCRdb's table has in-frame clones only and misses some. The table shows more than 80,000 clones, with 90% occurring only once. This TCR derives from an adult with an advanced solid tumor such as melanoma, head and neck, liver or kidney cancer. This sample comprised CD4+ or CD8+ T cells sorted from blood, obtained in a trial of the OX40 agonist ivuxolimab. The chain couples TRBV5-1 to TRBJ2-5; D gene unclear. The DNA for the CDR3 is TGCGCCAGCCGATCCGGCGAGGTCCAAGAGACCCAGTACTTC. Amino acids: CASRSGEVQETQYF. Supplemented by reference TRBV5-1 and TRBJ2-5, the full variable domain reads KAGVTQTPRYLIKTRGQQVTLSCSPISGHRSVSWYQQTPGQGLQFLFEYFSETQRNKGNFPGRFSGRQFSNSRSEMNVSTLELGDSALYLCASRSGEVQETQYFGPGTRLLVL.